This TCR beta chain was sequenced for a study of cytotoxic CD8 clonotypes in ibrutinib-treated CLL (dated by TCRdb to about 2021). The study in broad terms: In this cohort, approximately 15 patients were treatment-naive and fewer than 13 were relapsed/refractory, while around 17 had unmutated IGHV. Cryopreserved peripheral blood mononuclear cells were collected before treatment, at response, and at either disease progression or sustained remission. Of the approximately 86 participants in the trial, approximately 25 had longitudinal samples available. All remission and progressive disease samples were collected while patients were still receiving ibrutinib. On average, each sample had hundreds of thousands of productive templates and more than 85,000 productive rearrangements. Partial responses were observed in approximately 24 patients and complete responses in 2; after a median follow-up of around 68 months, remission was maintained in 14 patients and progression was observed in about twelve. Samples at response were collected after a median of roughly twelve months of treatment, with a range of about 6 to 36 months. The paper as a whole reports these results and caveats: Baseline clonality was found to be higher than that of age-matched healthy donors and was strongly correlated with circulating CD8+ T-cell counts. Public clonotypes were rare and either shrank or stayed stable during treatment, and the rise in clonality at ibrutinib response reflected expansion of private clonotypes. Lymph node repertoires were not examined, and the timing of sampling was not matched between patients in sustained remission and those whose disease progressed. Clonality rose at ibrutinib response, remained stable during sustained remission, and dropped back toward baseline at progression.

V is reduced by 1 base and J by 2 bases, leaving a spacing of 11 bases between them. The CDR3 numbers 15 residues from cysteine through phenylalanine. The DNA shown is the 45-base CDR3, in frame from base 1. CDR1 and CDR2 (SGHDN, FVKESK) derive from the germline V gene. Approximately 2 micrograms of genomic DNA were extracted from cryopreserved PBMCs for TCR beta library preparation. Longitudinal blood samples from CLL patients receiving ibrutinib monotherapy were subjected to high-throughput TCR beta sequencing. The patients were enrolled in a single-center, open-label phase 2 trial of ibrutinib monotherapy. The goal of deep resolution MiSeq sequencing was a depth between 1 in 1 million and 1 in 200,000 T cells, and coverage averaged 10x per clonotype. TCR beta libraries were generated with the immunoSEQ hsTCRB Kit. In the source study's methods: ImmunoSEQ Data Assistant and ImmunoSEQ Analyzer were used for data analysis, and V, D and J genes were assigned according to IMGT definitions. Clonality, with values ranging from 0 to 1, was calculated as one minus the normalized Shannon entropy of productive rearrangement frequencies. Only overrepresented clonotypes making up at least 0.05% of each patient's repertoire were included in the public clonotype analysis. Repertoires from some twelve age-matched healthy donors in immuneACCESS were used as clonality controls. TCRdb holds this immuneACCESS table with in-frame rearrangements only. Some clones are missing; in checked studies, unresolved V genes explain under half, and the rest has no known cause. That table gives V, J and clone size, and the DNA gave D and trimming. In this sample the table shows about 330,000 clones, 67% of which occur a single time. Roughly 6% of the sample is taken by the ten largest.

On this clone: The clone's antigen remains unknown. Base-call qualities are not available, and no considerably larger clone is one nucleotide away.

The sequence was obtained from a human donor with chronic lymphocytic leukemia. The chain employs TRBV14 and TRBJ1-2, and possibly TRBD1, on 5 matching bases. Sequenced here: PBMCs, sampled after 36 months of ibrutinib treatment. The sequenced DNA is TGTGCCAGCAGCCAAGGGGCGGCAGGGAACTATGGCTACACCTTC. Translated, it reads CASSQGAAGNYGYTF.